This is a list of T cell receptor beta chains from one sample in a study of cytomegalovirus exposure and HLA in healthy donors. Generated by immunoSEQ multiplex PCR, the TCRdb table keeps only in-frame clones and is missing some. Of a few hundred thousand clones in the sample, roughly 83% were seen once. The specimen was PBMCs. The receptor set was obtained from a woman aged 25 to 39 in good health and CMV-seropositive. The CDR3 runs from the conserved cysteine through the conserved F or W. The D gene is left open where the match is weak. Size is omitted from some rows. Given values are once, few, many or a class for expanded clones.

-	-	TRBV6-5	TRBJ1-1	TGTGCCAGCAGAGGCAAGGGGTTCACTGAAGCTTTCTTT	CASRGKGFTEAFF
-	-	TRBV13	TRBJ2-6	TGTGCCAGCAGCTCACGCCAGGGGTTCGGGGCCAACGTCCTGACTTTC	CASSSRQGFGANVLTF
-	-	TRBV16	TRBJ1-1	TGTGCCAGCAGTCTAGGGGACACTGAAGCTTTCTTT	CASSLGDTEAFF
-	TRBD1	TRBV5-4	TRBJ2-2	TGTGCCAGCAGCTTGGACAGGGGGAGAACCGGGGAGCTGTTTTTT	CASSLDRGRTGELFF
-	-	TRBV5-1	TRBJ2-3	TGCGCCAGCAGCAGTTCGCAACTCACAGATACGCAGTATTTT	CASSSSQLTDTQYF
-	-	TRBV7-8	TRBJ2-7	TGTGCCAGCAGCTTAAATCCACTTGGTAGCGAGCAGTACTTC	CASSLNPLGSEQYF
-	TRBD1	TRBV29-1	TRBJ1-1	TGCAGCGTGACAGGGAGGCCTGAAGCTTTCTTT	CSVTGRPEAFF
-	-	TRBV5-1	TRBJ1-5	TGCGCCAGCAGCCTCCGTCCGGGGGCAGATCAGCCCCAGCATTTT	CASSLRPGADQPQHF
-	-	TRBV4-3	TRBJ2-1	TGCGCCAGCAGCCGTGCTGGGTCCGGTGAGCAGTTCTTC	CASSRAGSGEQFF
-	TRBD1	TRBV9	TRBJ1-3	TGTGCCAGCAGCGTGACCGGGACAGGGAGTGGAAACACCATATATTTT	CASSVTGTGSGNTIYF
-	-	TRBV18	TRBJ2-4	TGTGCCAGCTCACCTAATAGGGGGGCGTTGGCAGCCAAAAACATTCAGTACTTC	CASSPNRGALAAKNIQYF
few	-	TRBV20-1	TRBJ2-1	TGCAGTGCCTACCAGGATGAGCAGTTCTTC	CSAYQDEQFF
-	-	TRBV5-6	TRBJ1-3	TGTGCCAGCAGCTTGGCGGGGCCTGGAAACACCATATATTTT	CASSLAGPGNTIYF
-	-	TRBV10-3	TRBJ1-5	TGTGCCATCAGTGAAGGGCAAAGCAATCAGCCCCAGCATTTT	CAISEGQSNQPQHF
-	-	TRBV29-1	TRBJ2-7	TGCAGCGTCCTAACAGGATTCTCCTACGAGCAGTACTTC	CSVLTGFSYEQYF
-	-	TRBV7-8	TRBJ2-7	TGTGCCAGCAGCGCCGGGGGCGGGGCCTACGAGCAGTACTTC	CASSAGGGAYEQYF
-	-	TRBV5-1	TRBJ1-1	TGCGCCAGCAATATGGGGGACCTGAACACTGAAGCTTTCTTT	CASNMGDLNTEAFF
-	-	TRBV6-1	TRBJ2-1	TGTGCCAGCAGTGAAAGGCAGGGAAGGCACAATGAGCAGTTCTTC	CASSERQGRHNEQFF
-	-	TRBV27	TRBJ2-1	TGTGCCAGCAGTTCCCCACGGGACCCCCTGAGGGAGCAGTTCTTC	CASSSPRDPLREQFF
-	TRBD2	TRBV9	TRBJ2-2	TGTGCCAGCAGCCCAGAAGGGACTAGCGCGGGCACCGGGGAGCTGTTTTTT	CASSPEGTSAGTGELFF
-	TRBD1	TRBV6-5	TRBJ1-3	TGTGCCAGCAGTTACACAAGGACAGGGGGAAACACCATATATTTT	CASSYTRTGGNTIYF
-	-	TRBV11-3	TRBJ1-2	TGTGCCAGCAGCCATAGAGACGACGGCTACACCTTC	CASSHRDDGYTF
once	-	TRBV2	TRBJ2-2	TGTGCCAGCAGTGAAGGGACAACGAACACCGGGGAGCTGTTTTTT	CASSEGTTNTGELFF
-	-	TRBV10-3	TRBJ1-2	TGTGCCATCAGTGTGGGTGACAGTAACTATGGCTACACCTTC	CAISVGDSNYGYTF
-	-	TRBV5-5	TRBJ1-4	TGTGCCAGCAGCTTGAGGTTGAGCCAGATTAATGAAAAACTGTTTTTT	CASSLRLSQINEKLFF
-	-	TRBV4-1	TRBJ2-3	TGCGCCAGCAGCCATCCCATCGACGGTAGCACAGATACGCAGTATTTT	CASSHPIDGSTDTQYF
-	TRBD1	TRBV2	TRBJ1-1	TGTGCCAGCAAAGACAGGGACCAAGGCACTGAAGCTTTCTTT	CASKDRDQGTEAFF
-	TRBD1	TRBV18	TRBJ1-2	TGTGCCAGCTCACCACTCGACGGACAGGCCTCCGATACCTACACCTTC	CASSPLDGQASDTYTF
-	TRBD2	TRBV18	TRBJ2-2	TGTGCCAGCTCACCGGGACTAGCGGGAGACACCGGGGAGCTGTTTTTT	CASSPGLAGDTGELFF
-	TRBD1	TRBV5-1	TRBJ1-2	TGCGCCAGCAGCCCGACTTGGGACAGGGATCATGGCTACACCTTC	CASSPTWDRDHGYTF
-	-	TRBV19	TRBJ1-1	TGTGCCAGTTCTTCCGGGATAGGCTATGAAGCTTTCTTT	CASSSGIGYEAFF
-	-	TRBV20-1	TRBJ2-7	TGCAGTGCTAGAGACCAGGGGAGGCAGTACTTC	CSARDQGRQYF
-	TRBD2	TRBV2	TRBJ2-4	TGTGCCAGCAGTGACTTACTGAGCGGGAGGGCCAAAAACATTCAGTACTTC	CASSDLLSGRAKNIQYF
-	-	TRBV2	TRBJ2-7	TGTGCCAGCTCCTCTGCAAGGGGGGGACTGGGATACGAGCAGTACTTC	CASSSARGGLGYEQYF
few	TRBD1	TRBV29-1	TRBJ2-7	TGCAGCGTTATGGGACAGGGGGAATACGAGCAGTACTTC	CSVMGQGEYEQYF
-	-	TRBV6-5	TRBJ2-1	TGTGCCAGCACCCTACATGAGGAGCAGTTCTTC	CASTLHEEQFF
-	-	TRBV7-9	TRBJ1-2	TGTGCCAGCAGCTTAGTGGGGGGGCCTTCAGTGTATGGCTACACCTTC	CASSLVGGPSVYGYTF
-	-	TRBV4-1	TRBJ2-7	TGCGCCAGCAGCCAAGGGGGACCCTACGAGCAGTACTTC	CASSQGGPYEQYF
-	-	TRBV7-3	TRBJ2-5	TGTGCCAGCAGCTCCGGGGGGACCCAGTACTTC	CASSSGGTQYF
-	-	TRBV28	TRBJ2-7	TGTGCCAGCAGTTCGCAGCGTGCCTACGAGCAGTACTTC	CASSSQRAYEQYF
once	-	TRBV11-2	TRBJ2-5	TGTGCCAGCAGCGGTAGCCACCAAGAGACCCAGTACTTC	CASSGSHQETQYF
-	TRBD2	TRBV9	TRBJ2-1	TGTGCCAGCAGCACACGTCTTAGCGGGACTAACCATCAAGAGCAGTTCTTC	CASSTRLSGTNHQEQFF
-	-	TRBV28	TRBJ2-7	TGTGCCAGCAGTTTTCCCCCGACAGGAACCTACGAGCAGTACTTC	CASSFPPTGTYEQYF
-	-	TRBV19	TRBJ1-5	TGTGCCAGTAGTCCCAGGGGTCAGCCCCAGCATTTT	CASSPRGQPQHF
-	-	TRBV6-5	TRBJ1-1	TGTGCCAGCAGTTACGGTTCGATAGCGGGGGACACTGAAGCTTTCTTT	CASSYGSIAGDTEAFF
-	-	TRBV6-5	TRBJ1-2	TGTGCCAGCAGCTCTATTCCCCCGGGAAACTATGGCTACACCTTC	CASSSIPPGNYGYTF
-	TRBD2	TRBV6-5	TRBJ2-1	TGTGCCAGCAGTTACGCCCGGGACTATATTTATAATGAGCAGTTCTTC	CASSYARDYIYNEQFF
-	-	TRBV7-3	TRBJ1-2	TGTGCCAGCAGCTCAGAACAGGCTGATGGCTACACCTTC	CASSSEQADGYTF
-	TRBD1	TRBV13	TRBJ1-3	TGTGCCAGCAGCAAACGGACAGGGGGCCACTCTGGAAACACCATATATTTT	CASSKRTGGHSGNTIYF
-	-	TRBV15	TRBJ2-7	TGTGCCACCAGCAGCGGCAGATCCTACGAGCAGTACTTC	CATSSGRSYEQYF
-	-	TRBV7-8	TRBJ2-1	TGTGCCAGCAGCTTCGGACTTCCCGCCTACAATGAGCAGTTCTTC	CASSFGLPAYNEQFF
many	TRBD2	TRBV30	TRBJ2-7	TGTGCCTGGAGTGAGGGGACTAGCCACGAGCAGTACTTC	CAWSEGTSHEQYF
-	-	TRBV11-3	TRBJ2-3	TGTGCCAGCAGCTTAGGGTTCGGGACGCAGTATTTT	CASSLGFGTQYF
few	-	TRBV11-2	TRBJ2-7	TGTGCCAGCAGCACCCGGACAGCCAACTTACTCTACTCCTACGAGCAGTACTTC	CASSTRTANLLYSYEQYF